This T cell receptor (beta chain) stems from a study of blood T cell repertoires in COVID-19. TCRdb's table, derived via immunoSEQ multiplex PCR, lists solely in-frame clones and lacks some. This sample has more than 85,000 clones, with 81% found just once. The CDR3 is made up of 16 amino acids. Germline V gives CDR1 SGHVS, CDR2 FQNEAQ. V lost 1 base to trimming and J lost 1 base; unmatched junction nucleotides: 3. The clonotype comes from a man older than 75 with active or convalescent COVID-19. Sequenced input: peripheral blood. V gene TRBV7-8 combines with J gene TRBJ2-2, with 7 bases fitting TRBD1. CDR3 in amino acids: CASSLVTGRNTGELFF. The CDR3 DNA follows: TGTGCCAGCAGCTTAGTGACAGGGCGGAACACCGGGGAGCTGTTTTTT.